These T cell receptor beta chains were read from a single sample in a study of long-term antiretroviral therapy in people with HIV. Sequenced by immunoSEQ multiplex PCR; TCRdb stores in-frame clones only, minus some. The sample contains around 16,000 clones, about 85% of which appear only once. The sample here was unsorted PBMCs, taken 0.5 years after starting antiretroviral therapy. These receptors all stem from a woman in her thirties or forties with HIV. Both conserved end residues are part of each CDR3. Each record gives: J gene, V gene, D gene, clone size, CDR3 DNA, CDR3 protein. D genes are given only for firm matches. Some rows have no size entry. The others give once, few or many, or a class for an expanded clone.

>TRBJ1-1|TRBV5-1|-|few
TGCGCCAGCAGCTTGGATTACGAGGGAGTGGAAGCTTTCTTT
CASSLDYEGVEAFF
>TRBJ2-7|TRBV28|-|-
TGTGCCAGCAGTTCCCACGGGACGGACACCTACGAGCAGTACTTC
CASSSHGTDTYEQYF
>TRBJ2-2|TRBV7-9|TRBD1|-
TGTGCCAGCAGCTTAGGGACAGGGGTCACCGGGGAGCTGTTTTTT
CASSLGTGVTGELFF
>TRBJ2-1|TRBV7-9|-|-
TGTGCCAGCAGGCAAGGGCAGGCTTATTACAATGAGCAGTTCTTC
CASRQGQAYYNEQFF
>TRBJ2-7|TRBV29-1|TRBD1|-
TGCAGCGTTGAAGATCTGGCAGGGGGCGGGTACGAGCAGTACTTC
CSVEDLAGGGYEQYF
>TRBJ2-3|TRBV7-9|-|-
TGTGCCAGCAGAGGTCCCGGAACAGATACGCAGTATTTT
CASRGPGTDTQYF
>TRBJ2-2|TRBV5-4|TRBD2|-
TGTGCCAGCAGCTTGGGGCCGGGGGGGAGATCCGGGGAGCTGTTTTTT
CASSLGPGGRSGELFF
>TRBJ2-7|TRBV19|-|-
TGTGCCAGTAGTATTATTCCCAGGGTTGGGGTCAACGAGCAGTACTTC
CASSIIPRVGVNEQYF
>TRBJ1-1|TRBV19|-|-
TGTGCCAGTACCCGACAGCTGAACACTGAAGCTTTCTTT
CASTRQLNTEAFF
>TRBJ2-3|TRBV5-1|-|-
TGCGCCAGCAGCCCTCGGTTAACAGGCACAGATACGCAGTATTTT
CASSPRLTGTDTQYF
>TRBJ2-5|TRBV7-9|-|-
TGTGCCAGCAGCCCCCAGCCGGGTCAAGAGACCCAGTACTTC
CASSPQPGQETQYF
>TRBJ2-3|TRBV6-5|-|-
TGTGCCAGCAGTCCAGGGACGTATAACACAGATACGCAGTATTTT
CASSPGTYNTDTQYF
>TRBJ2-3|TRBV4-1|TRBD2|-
TGCGCCAGCAGCCAGTCCGATGGGACTAGCGGGAGGGGGAGGGGGAGCACAGATACGCAGTATTTT
CASSQSDGTSGRGRGSTDTQYF
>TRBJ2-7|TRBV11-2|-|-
TGTGCCAGCAGCCTACGCTTAGTGGAGGGGGCGGGTGGGGAGCAGTACTTC
CASSLRLVEGAGGEQYF
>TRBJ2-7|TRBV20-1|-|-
TGCAGGGGGACGGGGAGAGGCGAGCAGTACTTC
CRGTGRGEQYF
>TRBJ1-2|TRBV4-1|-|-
TGCGCCAGCAGCCAAAGGGACGTATCGGACTATGGCTACACCTTC
CASSQRDVSDYGYTF
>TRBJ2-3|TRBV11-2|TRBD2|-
TGTGCCAGCAGCTATTGGACTAGCGGGAACACAGATACGCAGTATTTT
CASSYWTSGNTDTQYF
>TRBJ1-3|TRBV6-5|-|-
TGTGCCAGCAGCAGGGGACTGAGCTCTGGAAACACCATATATTTT
CASSRGLSSGNTIYF
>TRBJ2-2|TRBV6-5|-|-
TGTGCCAGCAGTTATTTCGGGACTAACACCGGGGAGCTGTTTTTT
CASSYFGTNTGELFF
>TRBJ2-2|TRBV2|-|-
TGTGCCAGCAGTGACCCGGGGTTCACCGGGGAGCTGTTTTTT
CASSDPGFTGELFF
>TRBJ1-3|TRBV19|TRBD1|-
TGTGCCAGTAGTCCCTACGGACAGGACTGGGGAAACACCATATATTTT
CASSPYGQDWGNTIYF
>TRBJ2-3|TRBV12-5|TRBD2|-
TGTGCTAGTGGTTTCCCCCACACGAGCGGGAGGACGGGAGATACGCAGTATTTT
CASGFPHTSGRTGDTQYF
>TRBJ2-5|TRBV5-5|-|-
TGTGCCAGCAACCTACTTCCCCGATCGGAGCAAGAGACCCAGTACTTC
CASNLLPRSEQETQYF
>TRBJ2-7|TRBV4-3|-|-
TGCGCCAGCAGCCAAGATAGGGCAGGGCCCTCCTACGAGCAGTACTTC
CASSQDRAGPSYEQYF